The sequence of this T cell receptor (beta chain) was determined in a study of shared clonotypes between healthy human individuals. Whole-study results and caveats: Only blood was sampled, and tissue TCR repertoires likely differ from blood ones.

This clone was detected a few times. What it recognizes is unknown. V dropped 2 bases and J dropped 4 bases, with 11 bases sitting between them. Per the germline V gene, CDR1 is SGHRS and CDR2 is YFSETQ. The CDR3 runs to 14 residues. TCRdb keeps only in-frame clones here, not all; method: immunoSEQ multiplex PCR. The sample has some 530,000 clones; 65% to 85% are singletons. The clonotype originates from a woman aged 35 to 49 in good health. Some clones in this sample may be carry-over from other donors' samples. Sequencing was performed on PBMCs. The chain uses TRBV5-1 and TRBJ2-3, with a weak D call TRBD1 (7 bases). CDR3 sequence: CASSFGRGADTQYF. Written as DNA, the CDR3 is TGCGCCAGCAGCTTCGGCAGGGGGGCAGATACGCAGTATTTT.